This note documents a single T cell receptor (beta chain) sequence. No antigen is known for it. Russia was home to the donors, healthy Caucasian individuals aged roughly 6 to 90. Per sample, a minimum of 7 million PBMCs were isolated. It was with a sample-barcoded 5' primer and a J-beta primer mix that a second PCR of roughly 6 to 12 cycles was run. TCRdb re-called the 5' RACE reads with MiXCR, one entry per CDR3 protein. The table includes around 780,000 distinct CDR3 sequences, around 50% detected once. The data were obtained in a study of blood T cells in healthy people across ages. Findings and limits, study-wide: TCR beta diversity, measured per million T cells, fell in a roughly linear way with age.

Germline lookup yields CDR1 SGHRS and CDR2 YFSETQ. The CDR3 is 14 residues long. With 4 bases removed from V and 1 base from J, the gap between germline ends came to 12 bases. The V call is TRBV5-1, the J call TRBJ2-7; D is possibly TRBD1 (6 bases). The specimen was blood. The sequence came from a man in his forties in good health. The DNA for the CDR3 is TGCGCCAGCAGCATATCGACAGGTTCCTACGAGCAGTACTTC. Translating it yields CASSISTGSYEQYF.